The 16 T cell receptor beta chains listed next were all sequenced from one sample in a study of cytomegalovirus exposure and HLA in healthy donors. This PCR relied on a set of 60 Vbeta primers and 13 Jbeta primers. Using immunoSEQ multiplex PCR, the repertoire was profiled, and TCRdb retains in-frame clones only, with some absent. This table has about 140,000 clones, 70% to 85% appearing once. The sequenced sample was PBMCs. The source is a male donor in good health and CMV-seronegative.

V gene TRBV6-5 combines with J gene TRBJ2-7; 8 positions match TRBD1. The germline CDR1 and CDR2 sequences are MNHEY and SVGAGI. The CDR3 covers 14 residues. J was trimmed by 1 base and V by 5 bases; bases with no gene match: 4. The CDR3 DNA reads as TGTGCCAGCAGTGAGGACAGGGAGTCCTACGAGCAGTACTTC. This translates into CASSEDRESYEQYF.

The rearrangement uses TRBV28 and TRBJ1-5; D is undetermined. V lost 0 bases and J 7 bases, leaving 16 bases between the germline ends. Germline CDR1 reads MDHEN; CDR2 reads SYDVKM. CDR3 length: 16 residues. The CDR3 DNA sequence: TGTGCCAGCAGTTTATGGGAGGGCAAGAGTCGGCAGCCCCAGCATTTT. Encoded protein: CASSLWEGKSRQPQHF.

V and J are TRBV29-1 and TRBJ2-1; 12 bases map to TRBD2. The CDR3 is 14 residues long. V was pared by 6 bases and J by 7 bases, with 7 bases of the junction left unmatched. Looked up from germline, CDR1 is SQVTM and CDR2 is ANQGSEA. CDR3 nucleotides: TGCAGCGTCGGGACTAGCGGGCCTAAGAATGAGCAGTTCTTC. It is translated as CSVGTSGPKNEQFF.

The chain carries TRBV27 and TRBJ2-6; 7 bases line up with TRBD2. CDR1 MNHEY and CDR2 SMNVEV come from the germline V gene (reference sequence). The CDR3 is 15 residues long. Germline trimming cut 3 bases from V and 2 bases from J; bases unmatched to any gene: 1. The CDR3, as DNA: TGTGCCAGCAGTTTCGGACTAGCTGGGGCCAACGTCCTGACTTTC. Translating it yields CASSFGLAGANVLTF. Combining the CDR3 with reference TRBV27 and TRBJ2-6 gives the whole variable domain EAQVTQNPRYLITVTGKKLTVTCSQNMNHEYMSWYRQDPGLGLRQIYYSMNVEVTDKGDVPEGYKVSRKEKRNFPLILESPSPNQTSLYFCASSFGLAGANVLTFGAGSRLTVL.

The chain links TRBV6-5 to TRBJ2-2; 12 positions match TRBD2. This CDR3 spans 15 amino acids. V lost 5 bases, J lost 3 bases, and 1 base stayed unmatched. Germline-derived CDR1 and CDR2 are MNHEY and SVGAGI. Here the CDR3 reads CASSRLAGDTGELFF. The CDR3, as DNA: TGTGCCAGCAGTCGACTAGCGGGAGACACCGGGGAGCTGTTTTTT.

This clone was counted only a few times. The chain recombines TRBV7-9 with TRBJ2-3, with D tentatively TRBD2 (7 bases). The germline V gene has CDR1 SEHNR and CDR2 FQNEAQ (reference sequence). V lost 5 bases and J lost 3, with 15 bases in between. This CDR3 has 15 amino acids. CDR3 nucleotide sequence: TGTGCCAGCAGCCCCGGGGAGGGGGAGACAGATACGCAGTATTTT. Protein: CASSPGEGETDTQYF. Combining the CDR3 with reference TRBV7-9 and TRBJ2-3 gives the whole variable domain DTGVSQNPRHKITKRGQNVTFRCDPISEHNRLYWYRQTLGQGPEFLTYFQNEAQLEKSRLLSDRFSAERPKGSFSTLEIQRTEQGDSAMYLCASSPGEGETDTQYFGPGTRLTVL.

The genes are TRBV2 and TRBJ2-5; 10 nucleotides agree with TRBD1. In germline, CDR1 is SNHLY, CDR2 FYNNEI. This CDR3 has 12 residues. The ends lost 8 bases at V and 4 bases at J; junction bases unmatched: 1. CDR3 in amino acids: CASDRGRETQYF. CDR3 DNA sequence: TGTGCCAGCGACAGGGGGCGAGAGACCCAGTACTTC.

In this sample, this clone turned up a few times. V is TRBV12-2 and J is TRBJ2-7; the table's D call of TRBD1 was not tested on the DNA. TRBV12-2 is annotated as a pseudogene. The CDR3 runs 15 residues. CDR3 region: CASRLAETANYEQYF. The CDR3 bases are TGTGCAAGTCGCTTAGCGGAGACAGCTAACTACGAGCAGTACTTC.

The chain is built from TRBV6-6 and TRBJ1-2; 7 positions agree with TRBD1. Trimming cost V 2 bases and J 13 bases; bases outside gene matches: 7. There are 12 residues in the CDR3. Germline loops: CDR1 MNHNY, CDR2 SVGAGI (reference sequence). CDR3 region: CASSYADRTGTF. DNA for the CDR3: TGTGCCAGCAGTTACGCGGACAGGACGGGCACCTTC.

Here the CDR3 reads CASSAGTSAYEQYF. The DNA of the CDR3 is TGTGCCAGCAGCGCCGGGACTAGCGCCTACGAGCAGTACTTC. The V gene is TRBV5-4, the J gene TRBJ2-7, with 10 bases aligning to TRBD2. The V and J ends lost 4 bases and 2 bases, in that order; junction bases with no gene match: 3. The CDR3 runs 14 residues. Germline loops: CDR1 SGHNT, CDR2 YYREEE (reference sequence).

The CDR3 region is CASRWGDTEAFF. DNA of the CDR3: TGTGCCAGTAGATGGGGAGACACTGAAGCTTTCTTT. The chain combines TRBV19 with TRBJ1-1; D gene ambiguous. From germline, CDR1 is LNHDA and CDR2 SQIVND (reference sequence). The CDR3 totals 12 residues. The V end lost 6 bases, the J end lost 3 bases, and 8 bases lay between the germline ends.

This chain links TRBV5-4 with TRBJ2-7, with 7 nucleotides matching TRBD2. This CDR3 comprises 15 residues. The germline gives CDR1 SGHNT, CDR2 YYREEE (reference sequence). With 2 bases clipped from V and 1 base from J, the junction kept 6 bases outside the gene matches. The CDR3 bases are TGTGCCAGCAGCTTTAAGCGGGAAACATCCTACGAGCAGTACTTC. It yields the protein CASSFKRETSYEQYF.

The CDR3 DNA sequence: TGTGCCAGCAGCTTAGGCCCGGGGGGCTACACCTTC. Translated: CASSLGPGGYTF. The chain is built from TRBV7-9 and TRBJ1-2, with unresolved D. Germline CDR1 reads SEHNR; CDR2 reads FQNEAQ (reference sequence). V was clipped by 1 base and J by 8 bases, with 8 bases between them. CDR3 length: 12 amino acids.

The chain employs TRBV6-5 and TRBJ2-7, with a weak D call TRBD1 (6 bases). The CDR3 loop spans 13 amino acids. Trimming took off 2 bases at V and 6 bases at J, with 11 bases between the two ends. Per the germline V gene, CDR1 is MNHEY and CDR2 is SVGAGI. The CDR3 loop is CASSYRSDSEQYF. The CDR3 DNA reads as TGTGCCAGCAGTTACCGATCGGACAGCGAGCAGTACTTC.

This clone was observed a single time. This rearrangement joins TRBV4-1 to TRBJ2-5; D is uncertain. Germline loops: CDR1 MGHRA, CDR2 YSYEKL. V was cut by 0 bases and J by 5 bases, with 16 bases left in between. CDR3 size: 16 residues. The CDR3 DNA follows: TGCGCCAGCAGCCAAGATGTCAGTCGCTCGCGGGAGACCCAGTACTTC. Amino acids: CASSQDVSRSRETQYF.

This clone showed up just a few times. V and J are TRBV6-9 and TRBJ2-1; TRBD1 agrees at 10 bases. J gave up 7 bases and V 3 bases, and 18 bases lay outside the gene matches. The CDR3 totals 19 residues. The V gene's germline CDR1 is MNHGY and CDR2 SVAAGI. The CDR3 nucleotides read TGTGCCAGCAGTTACGCCTTTTGGGGACAGGGGCCCGGGAGTAATGAGCAGTTCTTC. This gives the protein CASSYAFWGQGPGSNEQFF.